The rows below give T cell receptor beta chains drawn from one sample of a study of response to subunit inactivated influenza vaccine. TCRdb called the RT-PCR reads again in MiXCR, with one record for every CDR3 protein. The data hold hundreds of thousands of distinct CDR3 sequences, with about 20% observed a single time. This sample comprised PBMCs from blood, obtained 21 months after vaccination. These receptors originate from a man aged 50 to 75 who received an inactivated influenza vaccine. Both conserved end residues are part of each CDR3. A D gene is named only where the DNA matches it firmly. Rows give clone size only sometimes, using once, few, many, or a class for an expanded clone.

TRBJ2-7,TRBV4-2,.,.,13,CASSQDIVNEQYF,TGTGCCAGCAGCCAAGATATAGTCAACGAGCAGTACTTC
TRBJ1-2,TRBV27,few,.,14,CASSLSLVVGGYTF,TGTGCCAGCAGTTTATCCCTGGTTGTAGGAGGCTACACCTTC
TRBJ1-1,TRBV30,.,.,13,CAWSEGLNTEAFF,TGTGCCTGGAGTGAAGGGTTGAACACTGAAGCTTTCTTT
TRBJ1-1,TRBV7-2,few,TRBD1,15,CASSLTGTANTEAFF,TGTGCCAGCAGCCTAACCGGGACAGCGAACACTGAAGCTTTCTTT
TRBJ2-1,TRBV6-4,few,.,15,CASSPLGRSYNEQFF,TGTGCCAGCAGTCCCCTAGGGAGATCCTACAATGAGCAGTTCTTC
TRBJ2-7,TRBV5-5,once,TRBD2,16,CASSLPAGVAGYEQYF,TGTGCCAGCAGCTTGCCCGCCGGAGTAGCGGGGTATGAGCAGTACTTC
TRBJ1-1,TRBV20-1,many,.,13,CSATPGTNTEAFF,TGCAGTGCTACTCCCGGCACGAACACTGAAGCTTTCTTT
TRBJ1-5,TRBV20-1,few,TRBD1,13,CSASGTANQPQHF,TGCAGTGCGTCCGGGACAGCTAATCAGCCCCAGCATTTT
TRBJ1-6,TRBV5-1,few,.,15,CASSLRQQNNSPLHF,TGCGCCAGCAGCTTGAGGCAACAGAATAATTCACCCCTCCACTTT
TRBJ2-1,TRBV12-3/TRBV12-4,few,TRBD2,17,CASSLQGLAGVDNEQFF,TGTGCCAGCAGTCTACAGGGACTAGCGGGAGTCGACAATGAGCAGTTCTTC
TRBJ2-7,TRBV29-1,few,TRBD1,16,CSVDGFRDRGSYEQYF,TGCAGCGTTGACGGGTTCCGGGACAGGGGGAGCTACGAGCAGTACTTC
TRBJ2-5,TRBV20-1,.,.,13,CSTRLGAEETQYF,TGCAGTACCCGACTGGGGGCCGAGGAGACCCAGTACTTC
TRBJ1-1,TRBV5-1,.,.,15,CAGSLSGVGGTEAFF,TGCGCCGGCAGCTTGTCTGGGGTTGGAGGTACTGAAGCTTTCTTT
TRBJ2-7,TRBV28,.,.,15,CASSPLQGKAYEQYF,TGTGCCAGCAGTCCGCTTCAGGGAAAAGCCTACGAGCAGTACTTC
TRBJ1-1,TRBV12-3/TRBV12-4,many,.,14,CASSFGFGNTEAFF,TGTGCCAGCAGTTTCGGGTTCGGGAACACTGAAGCTTTCTTT
TRBJ1-1,TRBV10-1,many,.,12,CASSESGTEAFF,TGCGCCAGCAGTGAGTCGGGGACTGAAGCTTTCTTT
TRBJ1-3,TRBV12-3/TRBV12-4,.,.,14,CASSYQSSGNTIYF,TGTGCCAGCAGTTACCAGAGCTCTGGAAACACCATATATTTT
TRBJ1-2,TRBV28,.,.,12,CASKTWNILYTF,TGTGCCAGCAAGACATGGAATATCTTGTACACCTTC
TRBJ2-1,TRBV7-8,.,.,13,CASSLNRMNEQFF,TGTGCCAGCAGCTTAAATAGAATGAATGAGCAGTTCTTC